The clone carrying this T cell receptor (beta chain) was counted only a few times. The second PCR ran roughly 7 to 11 cycles with a sample-barcoded 5' primer and J-beta primers. TCRdb fed the 5' RACE reads into MiXCR, producing one record per CDR3 protein. The table records 1.4 million to 1.5 million distinct CDR3 sequences, around 39% of them present only once. This sample was included in a study of blood T cells in healthy people across ages. The ends were cut back, 4 bases at V and 2 bases at J, with 7 bases in the middle. Germline CDR1 and CDR2: MGHRA and YSYEKL. The CDR3 totals 13 residues. The material sequenced was blood. The receptor was isolated from a young woman in good health. V gene TRBV4-1 combines with J gene TRBJ2-3; D gene uncertain. The CDR3 DNA is TGCGCCAGCAGCCCTAAAGACACAGATACGCAGTATTTT. This gives the protein CASSPKDTDTQYF.